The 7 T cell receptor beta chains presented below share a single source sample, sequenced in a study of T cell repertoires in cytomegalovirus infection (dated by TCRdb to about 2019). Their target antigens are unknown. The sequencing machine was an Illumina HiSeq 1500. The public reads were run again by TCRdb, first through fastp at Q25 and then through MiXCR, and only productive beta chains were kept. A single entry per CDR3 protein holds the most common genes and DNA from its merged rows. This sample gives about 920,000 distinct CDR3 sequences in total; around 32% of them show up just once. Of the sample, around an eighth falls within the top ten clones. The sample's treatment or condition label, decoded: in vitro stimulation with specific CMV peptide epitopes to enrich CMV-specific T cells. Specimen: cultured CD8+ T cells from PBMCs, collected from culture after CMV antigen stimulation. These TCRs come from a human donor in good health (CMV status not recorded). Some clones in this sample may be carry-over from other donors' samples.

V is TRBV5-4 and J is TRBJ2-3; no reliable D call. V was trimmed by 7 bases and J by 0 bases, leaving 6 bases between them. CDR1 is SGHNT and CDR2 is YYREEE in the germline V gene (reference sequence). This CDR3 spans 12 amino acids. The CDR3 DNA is TGTGCCAGCCACCCAAGCACAGATACGCAGTATTTT. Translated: CASHPSTDTQYF.

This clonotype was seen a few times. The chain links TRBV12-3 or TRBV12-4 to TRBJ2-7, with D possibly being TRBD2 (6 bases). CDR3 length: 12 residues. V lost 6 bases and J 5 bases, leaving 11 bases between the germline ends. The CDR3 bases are TGTGCCAGCAGCCGGGACTTGGACGAGCAGTACTTC. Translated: CASSRDLDEQYF.

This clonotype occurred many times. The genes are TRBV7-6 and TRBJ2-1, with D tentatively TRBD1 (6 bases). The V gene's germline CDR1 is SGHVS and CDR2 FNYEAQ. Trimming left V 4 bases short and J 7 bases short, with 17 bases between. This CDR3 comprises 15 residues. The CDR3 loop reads CASSYRAGVGNEQFF. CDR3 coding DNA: TGTGCCAGCAGCTACAGGGCAGGGGTTGGGAATGAGCAGTTCTTC.

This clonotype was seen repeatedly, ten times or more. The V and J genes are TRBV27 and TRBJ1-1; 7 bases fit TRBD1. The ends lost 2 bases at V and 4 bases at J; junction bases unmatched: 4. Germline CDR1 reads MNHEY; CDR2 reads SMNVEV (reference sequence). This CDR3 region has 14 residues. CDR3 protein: CASSLQGGVTEAFF. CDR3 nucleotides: TGTGCCAGCAGTTTACAGGGGGGAGTCACTGAAGCTTTCTTT.

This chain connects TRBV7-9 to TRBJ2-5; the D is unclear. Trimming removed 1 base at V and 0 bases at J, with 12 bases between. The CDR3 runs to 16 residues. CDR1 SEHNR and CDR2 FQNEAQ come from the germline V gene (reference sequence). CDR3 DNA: TGTGCCAGCAGCTTAGAAGTTGACCCGTACCAAGAGACCCAGTACTTC. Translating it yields CASSLEVDPYQETQYF.

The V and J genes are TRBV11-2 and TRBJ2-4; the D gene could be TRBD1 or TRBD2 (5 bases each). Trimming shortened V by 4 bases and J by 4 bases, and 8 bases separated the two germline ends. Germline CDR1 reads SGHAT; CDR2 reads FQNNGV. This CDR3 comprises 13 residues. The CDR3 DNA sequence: TGTGCCAGCAGCTGGGACCCAAAAAACATTCAGTACTTC. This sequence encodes CASSWDPKNIQYF.

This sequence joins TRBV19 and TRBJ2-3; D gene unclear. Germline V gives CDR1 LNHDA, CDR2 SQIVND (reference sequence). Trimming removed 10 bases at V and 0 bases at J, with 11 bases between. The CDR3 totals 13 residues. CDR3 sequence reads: CATWGASTDTQYF. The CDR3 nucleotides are TGTGCCACTTGGGGTGCTAGCACAGATACGCAGTATTTT. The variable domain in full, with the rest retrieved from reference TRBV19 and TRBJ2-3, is DGGITQSPKYLFRKEGQNVTLSCEQNLNHDAMYWYRQDPGQGLRLIYYSQIVNDFQKGDIAEGYSVSREKKESFPLTVTSAQKNPTAFYLCATWGASTDTQYFGPGTRLTVL.